Detailed here is one T cell receptor beta chain. Antigen specificity is unknown. Those patients picked for sequencing had displayed CD8+CD57+ cell expansion on flow cytometry. In all patients, the disease was severe acquired aplastic anemia. Blood came from patients not yet given any therapy. This record comes from a study of CD8+CD57+ T cells in acquired aplastic anemia. The overall study: Sorted CD4+ and CD8+ cells yielded about 3.1 ug of DNA on average.

Germline CDR1 DFQATT, CDR2 SNEGSKA (reference sequence). V lost 0 bases, J lost 2 bases, and 10 bases lay in between. The CDR3 runs 14 residues. CDR3 and TCR beta VDJ profiling relied on a genomic DNA template. From the reads, TCRdb called clonotypes with MiXCR, one entry per CDR3 protein. The sample has hundreds of thousands of distinct CDR3 sequences, approximately 79% seen once. General study findings and limits: The number of CD8+ CDR3 sequences shared by patients and controls was around 30.

This clonotype was sampled from a human donor with aplastic anemia. Source material: sorted CD4+, CD8+, or CD8+CD57+ T cells (not recorded which) from PBMCs. This chain uses TRBV20-1 with TRBJ2-5, with D hard to call. The CDR3 loop reads CSAREGGVQETQYF. The CDR3 DNA is TGCAGTGCTAGAGAGGGCGGAGTACAAGAGACCCAGTACTTC.